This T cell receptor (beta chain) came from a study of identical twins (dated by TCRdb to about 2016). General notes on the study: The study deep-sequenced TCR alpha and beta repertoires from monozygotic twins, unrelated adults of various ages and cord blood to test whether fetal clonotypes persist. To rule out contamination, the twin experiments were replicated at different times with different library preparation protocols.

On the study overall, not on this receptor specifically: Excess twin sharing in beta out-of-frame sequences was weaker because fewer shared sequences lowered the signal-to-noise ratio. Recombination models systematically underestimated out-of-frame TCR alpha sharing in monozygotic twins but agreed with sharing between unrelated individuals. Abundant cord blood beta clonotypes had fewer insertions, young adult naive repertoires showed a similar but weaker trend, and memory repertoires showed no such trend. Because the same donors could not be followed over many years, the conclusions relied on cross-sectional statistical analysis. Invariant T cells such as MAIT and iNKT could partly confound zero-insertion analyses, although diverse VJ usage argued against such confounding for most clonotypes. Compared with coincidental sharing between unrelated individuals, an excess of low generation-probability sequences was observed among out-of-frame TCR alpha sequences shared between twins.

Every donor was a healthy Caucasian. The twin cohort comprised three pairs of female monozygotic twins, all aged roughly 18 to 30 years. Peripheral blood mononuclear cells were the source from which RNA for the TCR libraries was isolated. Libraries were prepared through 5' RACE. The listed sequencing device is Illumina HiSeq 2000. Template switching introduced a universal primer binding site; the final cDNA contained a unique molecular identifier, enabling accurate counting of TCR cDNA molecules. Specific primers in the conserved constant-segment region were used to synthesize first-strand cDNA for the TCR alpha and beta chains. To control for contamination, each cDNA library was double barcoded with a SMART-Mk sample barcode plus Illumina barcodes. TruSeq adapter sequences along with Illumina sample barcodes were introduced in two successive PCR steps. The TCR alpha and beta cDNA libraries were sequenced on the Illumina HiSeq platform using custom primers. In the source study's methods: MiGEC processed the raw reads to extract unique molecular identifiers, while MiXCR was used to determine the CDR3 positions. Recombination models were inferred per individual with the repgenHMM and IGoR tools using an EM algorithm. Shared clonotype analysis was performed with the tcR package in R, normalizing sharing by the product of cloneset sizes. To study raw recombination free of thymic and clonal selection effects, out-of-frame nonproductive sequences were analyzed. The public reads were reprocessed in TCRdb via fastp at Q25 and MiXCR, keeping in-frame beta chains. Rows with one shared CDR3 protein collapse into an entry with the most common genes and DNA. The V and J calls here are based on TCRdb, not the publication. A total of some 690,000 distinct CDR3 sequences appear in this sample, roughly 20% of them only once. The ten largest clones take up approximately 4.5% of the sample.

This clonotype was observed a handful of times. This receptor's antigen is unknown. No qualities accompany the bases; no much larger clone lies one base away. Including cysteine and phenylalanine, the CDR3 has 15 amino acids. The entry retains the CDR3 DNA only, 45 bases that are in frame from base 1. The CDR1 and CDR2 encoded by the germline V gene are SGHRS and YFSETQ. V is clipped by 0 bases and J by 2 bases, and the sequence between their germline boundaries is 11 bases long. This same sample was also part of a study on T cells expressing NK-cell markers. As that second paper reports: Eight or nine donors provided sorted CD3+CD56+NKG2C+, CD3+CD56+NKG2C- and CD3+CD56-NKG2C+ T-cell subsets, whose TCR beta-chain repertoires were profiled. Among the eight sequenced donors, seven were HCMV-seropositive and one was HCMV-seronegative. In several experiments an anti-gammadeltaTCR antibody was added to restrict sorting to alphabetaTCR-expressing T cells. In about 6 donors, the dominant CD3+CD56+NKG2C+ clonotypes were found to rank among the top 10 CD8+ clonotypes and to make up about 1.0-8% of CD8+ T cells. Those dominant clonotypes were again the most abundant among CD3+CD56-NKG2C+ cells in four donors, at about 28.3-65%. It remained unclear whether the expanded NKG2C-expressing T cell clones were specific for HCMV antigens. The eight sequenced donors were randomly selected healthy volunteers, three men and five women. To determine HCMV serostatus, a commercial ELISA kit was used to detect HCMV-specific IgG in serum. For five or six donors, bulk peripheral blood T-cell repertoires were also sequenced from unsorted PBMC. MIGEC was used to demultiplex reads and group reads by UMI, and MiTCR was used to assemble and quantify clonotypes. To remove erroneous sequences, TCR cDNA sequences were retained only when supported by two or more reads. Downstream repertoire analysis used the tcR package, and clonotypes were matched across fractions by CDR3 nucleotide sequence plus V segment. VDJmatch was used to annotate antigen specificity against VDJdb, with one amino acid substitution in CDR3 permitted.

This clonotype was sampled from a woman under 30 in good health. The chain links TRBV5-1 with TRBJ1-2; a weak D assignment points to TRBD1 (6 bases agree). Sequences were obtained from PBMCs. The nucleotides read TGCGCCAGCAGCTTGGATAGGACAGTGAACTATGGCTACACCTTC. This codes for CASSLDRTVNYGYTF.